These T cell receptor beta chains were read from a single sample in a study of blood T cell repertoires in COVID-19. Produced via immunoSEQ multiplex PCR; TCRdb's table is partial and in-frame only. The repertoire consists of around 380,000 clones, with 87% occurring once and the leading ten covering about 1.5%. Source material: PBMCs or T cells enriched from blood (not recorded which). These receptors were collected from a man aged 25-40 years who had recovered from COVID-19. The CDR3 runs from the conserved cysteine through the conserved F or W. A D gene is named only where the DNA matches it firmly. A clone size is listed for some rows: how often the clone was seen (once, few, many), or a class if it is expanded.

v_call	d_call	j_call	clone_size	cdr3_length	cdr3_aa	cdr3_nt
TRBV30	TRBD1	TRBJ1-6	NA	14	CAWSTGTVNSPLHF	TGTGCCTGGAGTACTGGGACAGTCAATTCACCCCTCCACTTT
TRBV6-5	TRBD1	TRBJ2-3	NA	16	CASSYSQGASTDTQYF	TGTGCCAGCAGTTACTCGCAGGGGGCTAGTACAGATACGCAGTATTTT
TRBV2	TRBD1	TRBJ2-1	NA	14	CASSTGTGIREQFF	TGTGCCAGCAGCACCGGGACAGGGATAAGGGAGCAGTTCTTC
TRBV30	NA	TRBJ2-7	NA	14	CAWSVINRDYEQYF	TGTGCCTGGAGTGTTATTAACAGAGACTACGAGCAGTACTTC
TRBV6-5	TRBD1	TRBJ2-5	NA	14	CASSYRRGRGPQYF	TGTGCCAGCAGTTATAGAAGGGGGCGCGGGCCCCAGTACTTC
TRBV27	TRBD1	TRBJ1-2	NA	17	CASSPRRTGAQNYGYTF	TGTGCCAGCAGTCCCCGAAGGACAGGGGCCCAGAACTATGGCTACACCTTC
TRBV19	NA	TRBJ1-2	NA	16	CASSIDLHGANYGYTF	TGTGCCAGTAGTATAGATCTACACGGAGCTAACTATGGCTACACCTTC
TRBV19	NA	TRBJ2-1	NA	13	CASSMGSLNEQFF	TGTGCCAGTAGTATGGGCTCGCTCAATGAGCAGTTCTTC
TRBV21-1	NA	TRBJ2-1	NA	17	CASSLLSGTGDGNEQFF	TGTGCCAGCAGCCTATTAAGCGGGACAGGGGATGGGAATGAGCAGTTCTTC
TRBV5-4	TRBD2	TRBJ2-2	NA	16	CASSLRGGKNTGELFF	TGTGCCAGCAGCTTACGGGGGGGGAAGAACACCGGGGAGCTGTTTTTT
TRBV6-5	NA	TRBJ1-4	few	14	CASTETGMHEKLFF	TGTGCCAGCACCGAGACAGGAATGCATGAAAAACTGTTTTTT
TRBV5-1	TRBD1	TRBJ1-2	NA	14	CASSLEGDRGSHTF	TGCGCCAGCAGCTTGGAAGGGGACAGGGGTTCCCACACCTTC